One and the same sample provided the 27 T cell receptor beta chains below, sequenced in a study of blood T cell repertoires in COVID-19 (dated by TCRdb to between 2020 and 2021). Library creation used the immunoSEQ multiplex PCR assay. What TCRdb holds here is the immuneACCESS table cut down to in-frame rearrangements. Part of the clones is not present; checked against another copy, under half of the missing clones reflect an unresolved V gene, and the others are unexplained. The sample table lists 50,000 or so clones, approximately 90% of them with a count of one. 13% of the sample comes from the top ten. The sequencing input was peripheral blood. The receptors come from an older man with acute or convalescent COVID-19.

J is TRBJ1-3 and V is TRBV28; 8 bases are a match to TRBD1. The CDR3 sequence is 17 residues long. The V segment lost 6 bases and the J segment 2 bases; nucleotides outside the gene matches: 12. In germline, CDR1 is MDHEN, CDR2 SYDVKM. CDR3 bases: TGTGCCAGCAGCGCCTTCATATCAGGGGGCGCTGGAAACACCATATATTTT. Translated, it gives CASSAFISGGAGNTIYF.

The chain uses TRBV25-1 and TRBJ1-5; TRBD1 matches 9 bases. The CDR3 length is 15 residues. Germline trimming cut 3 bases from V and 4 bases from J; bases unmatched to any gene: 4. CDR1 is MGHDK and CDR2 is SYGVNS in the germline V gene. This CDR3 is CASSEKGQGNQPQHF. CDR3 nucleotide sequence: TGTGCCAGCAGTGAGAAGGGACAGGGAAATCAGCCCCAGCATTTT.

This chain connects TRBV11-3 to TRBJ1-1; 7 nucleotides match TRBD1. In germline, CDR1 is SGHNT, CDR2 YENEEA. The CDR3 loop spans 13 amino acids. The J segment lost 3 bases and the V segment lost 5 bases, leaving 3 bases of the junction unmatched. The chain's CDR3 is CASSLGQDTEAFF. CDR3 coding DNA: TGTGCCAGCAGCCTTGGACAGGACACTGAAGCTTTCTTT. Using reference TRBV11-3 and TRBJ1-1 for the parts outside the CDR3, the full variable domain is EAGVVQSPRYKIIEKKQPVAFWCNPISGHNTLYWYLQNLGQGPELLIRYENEEAVDDSQLPKDRFSAERLKGVDSTLKIQPAELGDSAVYLCASSLGQDTEAFFGQGTRLTVV.

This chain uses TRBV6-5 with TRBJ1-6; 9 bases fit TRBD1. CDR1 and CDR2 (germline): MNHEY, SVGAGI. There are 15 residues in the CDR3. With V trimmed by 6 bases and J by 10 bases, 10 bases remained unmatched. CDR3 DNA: TGTGCCAGCAGAGGTACCGGGACAGGGAGCTCACCCCTCCACTTT. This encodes CASRGTGTGSSPLHF.

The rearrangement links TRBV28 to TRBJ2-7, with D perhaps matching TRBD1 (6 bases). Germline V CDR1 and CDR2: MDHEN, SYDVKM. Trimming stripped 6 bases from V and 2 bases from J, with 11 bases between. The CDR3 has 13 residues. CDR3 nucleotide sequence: TGTGCCAGCAGCCGACAGGCTCCCTACGAGCAGTACTTC. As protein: CASSRQAPYEQYF.

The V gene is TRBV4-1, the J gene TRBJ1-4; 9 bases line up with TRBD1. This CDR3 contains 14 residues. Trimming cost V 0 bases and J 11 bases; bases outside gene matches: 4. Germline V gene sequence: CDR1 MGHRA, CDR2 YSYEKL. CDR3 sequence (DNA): TGCGCCAGCAGCCAAGAGAGGACAGGGGTGAAACTGTTTTTT. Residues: CASSQERTGVKLFF.

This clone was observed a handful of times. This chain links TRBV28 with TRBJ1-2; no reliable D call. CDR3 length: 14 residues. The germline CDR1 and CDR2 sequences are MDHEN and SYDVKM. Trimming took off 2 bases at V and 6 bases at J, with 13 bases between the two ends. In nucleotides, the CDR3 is TGTGCCAGCAGTTTAGCGACATTAACAAATGGCTACACCTTC. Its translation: CASSLATLTNGYTF.

DNA for the CDR3: TGCAGCGTTGAACAAGCGGGGGGTGATGAGCAGTTCTTC. This gives the protein CSVEQAGGDEQFF. The gene calls are TRBV29-1 and TRBJ2-1, with 9 nucleotides matching TRBD2. J lost 8 bases, V lost 2 bases, and 4 bases had no gene match. Germline V gene sequence: CDR1 SQVTM, CDR2 ANQGSEA. This CDR3 contains 13 residues.

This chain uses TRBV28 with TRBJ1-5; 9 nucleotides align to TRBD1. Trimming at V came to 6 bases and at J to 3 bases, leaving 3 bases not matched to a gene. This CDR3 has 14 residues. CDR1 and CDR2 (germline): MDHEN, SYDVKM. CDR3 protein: CASRTQGANQPQHF. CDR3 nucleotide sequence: TGTGCCAGCAGGACACAGGGGGCCAATCAGCCCCAGCATTTT.

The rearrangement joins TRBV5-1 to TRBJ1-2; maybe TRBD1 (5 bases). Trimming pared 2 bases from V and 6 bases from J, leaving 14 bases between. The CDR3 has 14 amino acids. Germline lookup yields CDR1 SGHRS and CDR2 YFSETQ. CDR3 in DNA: TGCGCCAGCAGCTTAGGAGGGACCGCCGATGGCTACACCTTC. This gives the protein CASSLGGTADGYTF.

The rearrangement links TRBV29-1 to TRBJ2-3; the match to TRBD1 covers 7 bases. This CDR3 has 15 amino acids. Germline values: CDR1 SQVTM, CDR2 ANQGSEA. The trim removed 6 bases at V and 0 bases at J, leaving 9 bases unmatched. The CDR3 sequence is CSVDTGASSTDTQYF. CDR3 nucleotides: TGCAGCGTGGACACAGGGGCTTCTAGCACAGATACGCAGTATTTT.

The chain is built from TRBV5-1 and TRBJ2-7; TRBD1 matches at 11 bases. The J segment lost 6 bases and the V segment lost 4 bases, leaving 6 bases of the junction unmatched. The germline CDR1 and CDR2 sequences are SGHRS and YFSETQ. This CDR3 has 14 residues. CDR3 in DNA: TGCGCCAGCAGCCCCGGACAGGGGGCCGGCGAGCAGTACTTC. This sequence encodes CASSPGQGAGEQYF. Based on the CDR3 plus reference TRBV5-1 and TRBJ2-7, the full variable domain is KAGVTQTPRYLIKTRGQQVTLSCSPISGHRSVSWYQQTPGQGLQFLFEYFSETQRNKGNFPGRFSGRQFSNSRSEMNVSTLELGDSALYLCASSPGQGAGEQYFGPGTRLTVT.

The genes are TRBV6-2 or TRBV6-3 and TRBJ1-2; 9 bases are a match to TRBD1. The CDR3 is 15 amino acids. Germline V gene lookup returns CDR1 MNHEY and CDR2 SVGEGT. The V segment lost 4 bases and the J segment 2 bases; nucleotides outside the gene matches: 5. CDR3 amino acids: CASSSTGTGNYGYTF. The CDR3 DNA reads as TGTGCCAGCAGTTCTACCGGGACAGGGAACTATGGCTACACCTTC.

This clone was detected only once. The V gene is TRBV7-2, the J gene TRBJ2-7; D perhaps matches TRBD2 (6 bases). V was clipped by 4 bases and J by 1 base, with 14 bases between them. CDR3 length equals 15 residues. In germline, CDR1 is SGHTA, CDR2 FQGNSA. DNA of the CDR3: TGTGCCAGCAGCTGGGAGGTGGGGGGTTCCTACGAGCAGTACTTC. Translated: CASSWEVGGSYEQYF.

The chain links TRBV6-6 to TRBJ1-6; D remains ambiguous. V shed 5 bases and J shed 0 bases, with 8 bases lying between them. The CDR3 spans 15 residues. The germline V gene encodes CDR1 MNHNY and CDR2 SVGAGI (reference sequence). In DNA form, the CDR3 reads TGTGCCAGCAGTCCGAGGAGCTCCTATAATTCACCCCTCCACTTT. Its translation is CASSPRSSYNSPLHF.

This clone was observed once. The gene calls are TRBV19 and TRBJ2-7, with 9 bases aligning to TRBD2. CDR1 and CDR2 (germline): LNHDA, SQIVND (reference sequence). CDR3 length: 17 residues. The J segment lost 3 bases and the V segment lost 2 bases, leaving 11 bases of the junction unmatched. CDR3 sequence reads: CASSISLTGTSSYEQYF. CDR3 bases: TGTGCCAGTAGTATATCGTTAACCGGGACTAGCAGCTACGAGCAGTACTTC.

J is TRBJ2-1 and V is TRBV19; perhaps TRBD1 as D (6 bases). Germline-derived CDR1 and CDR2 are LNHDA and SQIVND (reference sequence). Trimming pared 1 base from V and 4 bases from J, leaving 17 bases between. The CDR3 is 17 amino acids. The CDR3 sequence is CASSIGRTTGWYNEQFF. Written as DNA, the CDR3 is TGTGCCAGTAGTATAGGGAGGACCACAGGGTGGTACAATGAGCAGTTCTTC.

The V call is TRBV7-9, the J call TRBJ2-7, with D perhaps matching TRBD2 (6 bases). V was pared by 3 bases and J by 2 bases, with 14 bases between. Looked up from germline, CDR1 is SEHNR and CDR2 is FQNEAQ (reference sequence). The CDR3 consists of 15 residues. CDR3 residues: CASSLGGGGTYEQYF. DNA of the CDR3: TGTGCCAGCAGCTTGGGGGGAGGTGGCACCTACGAGCAGTACTTC.

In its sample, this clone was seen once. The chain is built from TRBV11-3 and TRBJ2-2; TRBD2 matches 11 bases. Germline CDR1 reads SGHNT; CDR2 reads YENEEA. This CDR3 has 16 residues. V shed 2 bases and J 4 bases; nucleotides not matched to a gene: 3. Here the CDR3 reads CASSLRLAGFTGELFF. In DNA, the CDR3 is TGTGCCAGCAGCTTAAGACTAGCGGGGTTCACCGGGGAGCTGTTTTTT.

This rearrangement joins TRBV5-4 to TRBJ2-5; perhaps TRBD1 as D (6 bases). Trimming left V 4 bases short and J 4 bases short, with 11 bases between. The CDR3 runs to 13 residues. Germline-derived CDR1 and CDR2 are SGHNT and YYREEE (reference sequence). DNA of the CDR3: TGTGCCAGCAGCCCCGGGACACCAGAGACCCAGTACTTC. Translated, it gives CASSPGTPETQYF.

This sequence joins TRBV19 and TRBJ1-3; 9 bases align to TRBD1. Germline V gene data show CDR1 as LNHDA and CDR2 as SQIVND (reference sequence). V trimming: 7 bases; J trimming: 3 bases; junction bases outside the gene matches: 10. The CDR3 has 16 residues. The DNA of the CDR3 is TGTGCCAGTAAGGAAGAGGACAGGGGCGGTGGAAACACCATATATTTT. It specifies CASKEEDRGGGNTIYF.

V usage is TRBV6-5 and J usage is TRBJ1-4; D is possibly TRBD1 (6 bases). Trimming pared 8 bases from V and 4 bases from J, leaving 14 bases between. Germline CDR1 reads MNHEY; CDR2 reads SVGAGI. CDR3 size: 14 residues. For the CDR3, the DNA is TGTGCCAGCGCCCCGGCCAGGGGTAATGAAAAACTGTTTTTT. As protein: CASAPARGNEKLFF.

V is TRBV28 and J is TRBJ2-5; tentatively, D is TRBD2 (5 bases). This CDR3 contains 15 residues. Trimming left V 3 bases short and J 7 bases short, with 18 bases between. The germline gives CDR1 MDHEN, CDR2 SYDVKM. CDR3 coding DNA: TGTGCCAGCAGTTTCCCCCGGATTATGGCGGGGACCCAGTACTTC. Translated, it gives CASSFPRIMAGTQYF.

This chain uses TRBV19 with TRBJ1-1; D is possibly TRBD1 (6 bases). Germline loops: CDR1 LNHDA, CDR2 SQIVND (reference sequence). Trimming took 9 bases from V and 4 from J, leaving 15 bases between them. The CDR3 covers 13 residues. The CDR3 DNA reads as TGTGCCAGCACCTTTAGGGGGTCCACTGAAGCTTTCTTT. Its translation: CASTFRGSTEAFF.

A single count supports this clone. The CDR3: CASSLGEPGAQRGYTF. In DNA form, the CDR3 reads TGTGCCAGCAGCTTAGGGGAACCAGGGGCCCAGCGTGGCTACACCTTC. The V call is TRBV7-8, the J call TRBJ1-2, with D maybe TRBD1 (6 bases). The CDR3 extends over 16 amino acids. Germline CDR1 is SGHVS and CDR2 is FQNEAQ. The V and J ends lost 1 base and 7 bases respectively, with 19 bases between them.

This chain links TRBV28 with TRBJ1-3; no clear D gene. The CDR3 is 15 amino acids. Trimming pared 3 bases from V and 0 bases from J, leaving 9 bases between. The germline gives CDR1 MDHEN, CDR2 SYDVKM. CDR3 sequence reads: CASSFYRVSGNTIYF. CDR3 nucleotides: TGTGCCAGCAGTTTTTATCGCGTCTCTGGAAACACCATATATTTT.

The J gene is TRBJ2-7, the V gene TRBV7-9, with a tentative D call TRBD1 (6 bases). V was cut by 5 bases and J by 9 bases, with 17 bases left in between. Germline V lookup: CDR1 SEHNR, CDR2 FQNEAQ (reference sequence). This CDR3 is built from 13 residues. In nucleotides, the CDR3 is TGTGCCAGCAGCCCCCGGACAGCCTCTTGGCAGTACTTC. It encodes CASSPRTASWQYF.